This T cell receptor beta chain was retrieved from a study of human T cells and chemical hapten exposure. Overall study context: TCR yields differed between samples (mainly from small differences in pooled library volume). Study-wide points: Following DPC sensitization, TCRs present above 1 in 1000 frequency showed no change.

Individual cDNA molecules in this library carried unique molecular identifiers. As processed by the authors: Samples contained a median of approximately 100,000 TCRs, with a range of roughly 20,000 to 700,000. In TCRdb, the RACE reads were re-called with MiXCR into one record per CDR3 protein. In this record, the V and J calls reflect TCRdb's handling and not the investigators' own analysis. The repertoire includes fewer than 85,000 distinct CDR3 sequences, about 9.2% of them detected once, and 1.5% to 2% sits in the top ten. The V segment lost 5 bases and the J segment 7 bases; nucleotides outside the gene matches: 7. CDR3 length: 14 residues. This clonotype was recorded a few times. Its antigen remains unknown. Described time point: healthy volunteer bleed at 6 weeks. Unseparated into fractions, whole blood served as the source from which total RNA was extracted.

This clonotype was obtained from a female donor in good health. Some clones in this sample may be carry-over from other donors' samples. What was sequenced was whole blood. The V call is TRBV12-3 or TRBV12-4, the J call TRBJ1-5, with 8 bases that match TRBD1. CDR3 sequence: CASSGGRGHQPQHF. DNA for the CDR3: TGTGCCAGCAGTGGAGGCAGGGGGCACCAGCCCCAGCATTTT.